Listed below are T cell receptor beta chains from one sample, sequenced in a study of T cell responses to AZD1222 COVID-19 vaccine. Libraries were prepared by immunoSEQ multiplex PCR; TCRdb keeps only in-frame clonotypes and omits some of them. Of about 110,000 clones listed, 88% are singletons. Here the sequenced sample was peripheral blood, taken on day 0 of AZD1222 vaccination. Source of these receptors: an adult in good health. Both conserved end residues are part of each CDR3. The order of the fields is J gene, D gene, clone size, V gene, CDR3 protein, CDR3 DNA. D genes are given only for firm matches. Clone sizes are given selectively: once, few, many, or a class where the clone is expanded.

TRBJ2-1 TRBD2 . TRBV7-8 CASSLLLYSSGGISYNEQFF TGTGCCAGCAGCTTACTTCTTTACTCTAGCGGGGGGATCTCCTACAATGAGCAGTTCTTC
TRBJ2-1 TRBD1 . TRBV18 CASSPPADRVNEQFF TGTGCCAGCTCACCACCCGCGGACAGGGTCAATGAGCAGTTCTTC
TRBJ1-1 . . TRBV28 CASSFRGSGSTEAFF TGTGCCAGCAGTTTCCGCGGGTCGGGGTCGACTGAAGCTTTCTTT
TRBJ2-2 TRBD1 . TRBV7-3 CASGTGANTGELFF TGTGCCAGCGGGACAGGCGCCAACACCGGGGAGCTGTTTTTT
TRBJ2-1 . few TRBV5-4 CASSTRQDSGYNEQFF TGTGCCAGCAGCACTAGACAGGACTCCGGGTACAATGAGCAGTTCTTC
TRBJ1-1 . . TRBV5-1 CASSLDRSSTEAFF TGCGCCAGCAGCTTGGATCGGAGTAGCACTGAAGCTTTCTTT
TRBJ2-5 . . TRBV7-2 CASSLRGDQETQYF TGTGCCAGCAGCTTAAGGGGTGACCAAGAGACCCAGTACTTC
TRBJ1-3 . . TRBV5-1 CASSLGEGNTIYF TGCGCCAGCAGCTTGGGCGAGGGAAACACCATATATTTT
TRBJ1-6 . . TRBV7-6 CASSRTPGLAPDSPLHF TGTGCCAGCAGCCGGACTCCAGGGTTAGCCCCCGATTCACCCCTCCACTTT
TRBJ1-1 . . TRBV6-1 CASSEMEVTEAFF TGTGCCAGCAGTGAAATGGAAGTAACTGAAGCTTTCTTT
TRBJ2-7 TRBD1 . TRBV15 CATSIGTGNYEQYF TGTGCCACCAGCATTGGGACAGGGAACTACGAGCAGTACTTC
TRBJ1-1 . . TRBV7-3 CASSLMGGTNTEAFF TGTGCCAGCAGCTTAATGGGGGGCACGAACACTGAAGCTTTCTTT
TRBJ1-4 . . TRBV7-9 CASSPGTLNEKLFF TGTGCCAGCAGCCCCGGGACGCTGAATGAAAAACTGTTTTTT
TRBJ1-3 . once TRBV18 CASSPSPMGSGNTIYF TGTGCCAGCTCACCTTCTCCAATGGGCTCTGGAAACACCATATATTTT
TRBJ1-2 . . TRBV10-3 CAISVSGFGYTF TGTGCCATCAGTGTTTCCGGTTTTGGCTACACCTTC
TRBJ2-7 TRBD2 . TRBV6-2/TRBV6-3 CASSPPSWRGGGEQYF TGTGCCAGCAGTCCCCCTTCGTGGCGGGGGGGCGGCGAGCAGTACTTC
TRBJ2-2 . . TRBV6-5 CASSYHYTGELFF TGTGCCAGCAGTTACCATTACACCGGGGAGCTGTTTTTT
TRBJ1-2 . . TRBV18 CASSPPGITWDGYTF TGTGCCAGCTCACCACCGGGGATCACTTGGGATGGCTACACCTTC